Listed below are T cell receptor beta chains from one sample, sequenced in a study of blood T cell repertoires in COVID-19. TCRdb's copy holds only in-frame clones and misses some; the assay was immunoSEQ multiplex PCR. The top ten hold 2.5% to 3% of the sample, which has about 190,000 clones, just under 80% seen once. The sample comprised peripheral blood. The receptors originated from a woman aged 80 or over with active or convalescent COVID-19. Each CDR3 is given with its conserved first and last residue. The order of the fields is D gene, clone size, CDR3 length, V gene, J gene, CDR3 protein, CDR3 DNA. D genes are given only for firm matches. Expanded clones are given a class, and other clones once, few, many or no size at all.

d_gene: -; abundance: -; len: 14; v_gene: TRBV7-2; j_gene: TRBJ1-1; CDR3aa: CASSLADIGTEAFF; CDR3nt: TGTGCCAGCAGCTTAGCGGACATAGGAACTGAAGCTTTCTTT
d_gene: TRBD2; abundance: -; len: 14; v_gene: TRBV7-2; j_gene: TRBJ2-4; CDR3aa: CASSLTSGGIIQYF; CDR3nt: TGTGCCAGCAGCTTGACTAGCGGGGGGATCATTCAGTACTTC
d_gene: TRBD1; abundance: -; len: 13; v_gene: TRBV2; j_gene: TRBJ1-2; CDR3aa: CASTPQGGTSYTF; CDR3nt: TGTGCCAGCACCCCACAGGGGGGTACGAGCTACACCTTC
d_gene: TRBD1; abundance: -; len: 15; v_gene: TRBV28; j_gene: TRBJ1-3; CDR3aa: CASSPRGAPGNTIYF; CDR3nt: TGTGCCAGCAGCCCCAGGGGGGCGCCGGGAAACACCATATATTTT
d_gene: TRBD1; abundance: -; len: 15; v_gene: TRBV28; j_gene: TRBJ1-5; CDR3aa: CASSFSDRGSQPQHF; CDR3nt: TGTGCCAGCAGTTTTTCTGACAGGGGGTCTCAGCCCCAGCATTTT
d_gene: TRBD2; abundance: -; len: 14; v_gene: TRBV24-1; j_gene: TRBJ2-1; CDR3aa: CATGSGGIVNEQFF; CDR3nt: TGTGCCACCGGTAGCGGGGGTATAGTCAATGAGCAGTTCTTC
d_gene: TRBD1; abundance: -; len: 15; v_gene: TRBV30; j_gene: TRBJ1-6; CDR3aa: CAWVQSPTGNSPLHF; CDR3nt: TGTGCCTGGGTTCAATCACCGACAGGGAATTCACCCCTCCACTTT
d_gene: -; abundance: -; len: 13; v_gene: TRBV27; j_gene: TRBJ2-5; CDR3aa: CASRNTLQETQYF; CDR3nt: TGTGCCAGCAGAAACACGCTCCAAGAGACCCAGTACTTC
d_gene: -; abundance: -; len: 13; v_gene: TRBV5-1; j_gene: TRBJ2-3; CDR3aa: CASRIGETDTQYF; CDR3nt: TGCGCCAGCAGGATTGGTGAGACAGATACGCAGTATTTT
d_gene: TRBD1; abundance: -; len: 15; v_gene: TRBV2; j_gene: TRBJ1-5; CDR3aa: CASRGDRGSNQPQHF; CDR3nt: TGTGCCAGCAGGGGGGACAGGGGTAGCAATCAGCCCCAGCATTTT
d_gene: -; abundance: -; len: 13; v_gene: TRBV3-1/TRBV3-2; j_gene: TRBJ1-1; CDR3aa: CASSLSFNTEAFF; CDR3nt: TGTGCCAGCAGCCTATCCTTTAACACTGAAGCTTTCTTT
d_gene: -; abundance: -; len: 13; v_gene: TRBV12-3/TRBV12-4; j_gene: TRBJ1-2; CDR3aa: CASSTGLSYGYTF; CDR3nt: TGTGCCAGCAGTACAGGGTTGTCTTATGGCTACACCTTC
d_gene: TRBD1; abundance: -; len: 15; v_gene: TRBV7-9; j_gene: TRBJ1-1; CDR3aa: CASSPNRDRVAEAFF; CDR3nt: TGTGCCAGCAGCCCAAACCGGGACAGGGTCGCTGAAGCTTTCTTT
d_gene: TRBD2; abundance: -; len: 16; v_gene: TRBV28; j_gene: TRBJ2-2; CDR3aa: CASSLLGTSGAGELFF; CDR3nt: TGTGCCAGCAGTTTATTGGGGACTAGCGGGGCTGGGGAGCTGTTTTTT
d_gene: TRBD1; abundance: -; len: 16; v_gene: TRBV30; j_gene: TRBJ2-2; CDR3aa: CAWTPKGQGFTGELFF; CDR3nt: TGTGCCTGGACTCCCAAGGGACAGGGGTTCACCGGGGAGCTGTTTTTT
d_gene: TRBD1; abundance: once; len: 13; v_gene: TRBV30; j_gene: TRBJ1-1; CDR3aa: CAWRGQLNTEAFF; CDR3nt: TGTGCCTGGAGGGGACAGTTGAACACTGAAGCTTTCTTT
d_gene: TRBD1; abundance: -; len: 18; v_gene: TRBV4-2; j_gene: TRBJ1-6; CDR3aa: CASSQGDRHTYYNSPLHF; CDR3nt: TGTGCCAGCAGCCAAGGGGACAGACACACCTACTATAATTCACCCCTCCACTTT
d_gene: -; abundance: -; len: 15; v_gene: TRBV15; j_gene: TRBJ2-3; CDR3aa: CATSGRWEGTDTQYF; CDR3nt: TGTGCCACCAGCGGGCGGTGGGAGGGCACAGATACGCAGTATTTT
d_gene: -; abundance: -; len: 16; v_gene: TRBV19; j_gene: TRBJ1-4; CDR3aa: CASSLLSHATNEKLFF; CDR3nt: TGTGCCAGTAGTCTATTAAGTCATGCAACTAATGAAAAACTGTTTTTT
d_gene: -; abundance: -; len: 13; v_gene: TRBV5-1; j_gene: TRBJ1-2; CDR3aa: CASSPGGGYGYTF; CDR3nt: TGCGCCAGCAGCCCGGGGGGTGGCTATGGCTACACCTTC
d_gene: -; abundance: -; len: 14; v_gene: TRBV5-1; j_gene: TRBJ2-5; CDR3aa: CASTVVGGQETQYF; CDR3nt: TGCGCCAGCACGGTCGTGGGGGGCCAAGAGACCCAGTACTTC
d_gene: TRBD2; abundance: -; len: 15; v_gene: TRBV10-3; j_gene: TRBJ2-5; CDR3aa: CAISPRTSGGETQYF; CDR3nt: TGTGCCATTTCCCCTCGGACTAGCGGGGGGGAGACCCAGTACTTC
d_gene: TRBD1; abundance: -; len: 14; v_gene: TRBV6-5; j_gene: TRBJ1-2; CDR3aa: CASSYIDRVYGYTF; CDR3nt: TGTGCCAGCAGTTACATTGACAGGGTCTATGGCTACACCTTC
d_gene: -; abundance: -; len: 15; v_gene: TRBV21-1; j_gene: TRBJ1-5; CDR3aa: CASSKGQGSNQPQHF; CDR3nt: TGTGCCAGCAGCAAGGGCCAGGGTAGCAATCAGCCCCAGCATTTT
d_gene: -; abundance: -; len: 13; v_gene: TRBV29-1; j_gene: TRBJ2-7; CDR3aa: CSVESGTNYEQYF; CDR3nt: TGCAGCGTTGAATCCGGGACAAACTACGAGCAGTACTTC
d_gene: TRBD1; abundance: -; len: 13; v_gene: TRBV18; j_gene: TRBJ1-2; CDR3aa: CASSPRQGNGYTF; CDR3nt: TGTGCCAGCTCACCACGACAGGGGAACGGCTACACCTTC
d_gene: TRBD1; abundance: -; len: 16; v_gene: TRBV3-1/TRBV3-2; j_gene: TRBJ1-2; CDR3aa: CASSQGLTGDLGGYTF; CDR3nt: TGTGCCAGCAGCCAGGGTTTGACAGGGGATTTGGGGGGCTACACCTTC
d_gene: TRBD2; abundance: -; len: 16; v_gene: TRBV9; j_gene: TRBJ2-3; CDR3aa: CASSVAIAGVTDTQYF; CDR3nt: TGTGCCAGCAGCGTAGCTATAGCGGGGGTGACAGATACGCAGTATTTT
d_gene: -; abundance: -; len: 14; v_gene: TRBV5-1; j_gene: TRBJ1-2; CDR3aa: CASSLDRNDYGYTF; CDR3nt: TGCGCCAGCAGCTTGGACAGGAACGACTATGGCTACACCTTC
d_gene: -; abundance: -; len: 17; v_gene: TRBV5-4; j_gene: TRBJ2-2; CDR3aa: CASSLGGTGINTGELFF; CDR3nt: TGTGCCAGCAGCTTGGGGGGTACAGGGATTAACACCGGGGAGCTGTTTTTT
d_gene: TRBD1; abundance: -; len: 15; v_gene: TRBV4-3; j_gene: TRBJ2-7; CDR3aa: CASSQGQGRFGEQYF; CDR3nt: TGCGCCAGCAGCCAGGGACAGGGAAGGTTCGGCGAGCAGTACTTC
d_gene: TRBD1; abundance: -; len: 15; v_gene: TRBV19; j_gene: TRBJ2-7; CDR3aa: CASSSLGQGNNEQYF; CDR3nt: TGTGCCAGTAGCTCTTTGGGACAGGGTAACAACGAGCAGTACTTC
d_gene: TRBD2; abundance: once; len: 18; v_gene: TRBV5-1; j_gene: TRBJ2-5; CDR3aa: CASSIWTSGELRQETQYF; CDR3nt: TGCGCCAGCAGCATATGGACTAGCGGGGAGCTCCGACAAGAGACCCAGTACTTC
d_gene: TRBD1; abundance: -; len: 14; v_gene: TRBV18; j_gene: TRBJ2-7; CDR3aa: CASSPPNRGNEQYF; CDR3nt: TGTGCCAGCTCACCACCCAACAGGGGCAACGAGCAGTACTTC
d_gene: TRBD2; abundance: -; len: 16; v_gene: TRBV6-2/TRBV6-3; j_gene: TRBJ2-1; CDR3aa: CASSYTGGFNYNEQFF; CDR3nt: TGTGCCAGCAGTTACACGGGGGGGTTCAACTACAATGAGCAGTTCTTC
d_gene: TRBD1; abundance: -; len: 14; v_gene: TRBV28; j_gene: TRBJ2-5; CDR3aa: CASRGTGGWETQYF; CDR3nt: TGTGCCAGCAGAGGAACAGGGGGCTGGGAGACCCAGTACTTC
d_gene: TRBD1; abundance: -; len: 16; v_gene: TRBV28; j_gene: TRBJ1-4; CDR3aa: CASRHTNRGFDEKLFF; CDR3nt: TGTGCCAGCAGACATACTAACAGGGGGTTTGATGAAAAACTGTTTTTT
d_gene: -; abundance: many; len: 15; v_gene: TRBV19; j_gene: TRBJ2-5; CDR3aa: CASSIGMGVSETQYF; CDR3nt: TGTGCCAGTAGTATTGGGATGGGAGTAAGCGAGACCCAGTACTTC
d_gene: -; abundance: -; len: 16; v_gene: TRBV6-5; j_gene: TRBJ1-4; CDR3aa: CASSYGPGATNEKLFF; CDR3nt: TGTGCCAGCAGTTACGGGCCGGGAGCAACTAATGAAAAACTGTTTTTT
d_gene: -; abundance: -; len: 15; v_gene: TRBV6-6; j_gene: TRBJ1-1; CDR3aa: CASSYLQGKNTEAFF; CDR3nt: TGTGCCAGCAGTTACCTGCAGGGGAAGAACACTGAAGCTTTCTTT
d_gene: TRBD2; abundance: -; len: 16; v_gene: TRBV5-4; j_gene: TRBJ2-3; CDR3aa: CASSSEAGGISDTQYF; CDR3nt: TGTGCCAGCAGCTCCGAAGCGGGGGGTATTTCAGATACGCAGTATTTT
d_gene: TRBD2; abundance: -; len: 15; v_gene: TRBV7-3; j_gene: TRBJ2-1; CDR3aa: CASSLGTSGGTEQFF; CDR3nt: TGTGCCAGCAGCTTGGGGACTAGCGGGGGCACTGAGCAGTTCTTC
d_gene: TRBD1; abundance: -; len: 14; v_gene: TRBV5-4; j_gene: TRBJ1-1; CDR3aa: CASSRGTGGSKAFF; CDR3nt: TGTGCCAGCAGCCGCGGGACAGGGGGCAGTAAGGCTTTCTTT
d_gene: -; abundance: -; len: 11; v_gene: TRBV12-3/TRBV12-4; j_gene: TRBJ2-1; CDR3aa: CASTVYNEQFF; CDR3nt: TGTGCCAGCACCGTTTACAATGAGCAGTTCTTC
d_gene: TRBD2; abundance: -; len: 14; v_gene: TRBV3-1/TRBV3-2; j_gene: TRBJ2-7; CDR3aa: CASSPSGGTYEQYF; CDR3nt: TGTGCCAGCAGCCCGAGCGGGGGGACCTACGAGCAGTACTTC